This entry lists 22 T cell receptor beta chains sequenced from one sample in a study of regulatory T cells in long-lasting Graves disease. Assembly of TCR beta libraries relied on iRepertoire HTBI primers together with Arm-PCR of CDR3 regions. TCRdb redid the calling of the multiplex PCR reads with MiXCR, one entry per CDR3 protein. The sample holds approximately 400,000 distinct CDR3 sequences, more than 20% seen once. Time point noted: persistent/refractory GD, antithyroid drugs over 5 years with positive TRAb. PBMC RNA served as the TCR library source. Sample: peripheral blood mononuclear cells (PBMCs), taken when the disease was refractory, from a patient treated with antithyroid drugs. The source of these receptors is a female donor with Graves disease.

This clonotype was observed a handful of times. The chain has TRBV28 and TRBJ2-4; D gene unclear. The germline V and J ends were trimmed by 1 base and 0 bases, with 16 bases remaining between them. Germline assignment: CDR1 MDHEN and CDR2 SYDVKM. The CDR3 spans 18 residues. CDR3 amino acids: CASSLSLLRQVAKNIQYF. For the CDR3, the DNA is TGTGCCAGCAGTTTATCGCTGCTGCGGCAGGTAGCCAAAAACATTCAGTACTTC.

This clonotype was counted ten times or more. The chain carries TRBV6-2 or TRBV6-3 and TRBJ1-6; D gene unclear. The ends were cut back, 11 bases at V and 7 bases at J, with 18 bases in the middle. Germline CDR1 and CDR2: MNHEY and SVGEGT. This CDR3 has 14 amino acids. CDR3 protein: CASTLGRMNSPLHF. The CDR3 DNA reads TGTGCCTCTACCTTAGGGCGCATGAATTCACCCCTCCACTTT.

The V and J genes are TRBV7-9 and TRBJ2-7, with D perhaps matching TRBD2 (5 bases). From germline, CDR1 is SEHNR and CDR2 FQNEAQ (reference sequence). Trimming stripped 4 bases from V and 9 bases from J, with 22 bases between. This CDR3 comprises 15 residues. This CDR3 is CASSSRSEPLAGQYF. The CDR3 coding sequence is TGTGCCAGCAGCTCCCGCTCGGAGCCCCTAGCCGGGCAGTACTTC.

This clonotype was detected a few times. The CDR3 sequence is CASSELGAEDTGELFF. The CDR3 nucleotides read TGTGCCAGCAGTGAATTGGGGGCGGAAGACACCGGGGAGCTGTTTTTT. The genes are TRBV25-1 and TRBJ2-2; a possible D gene is TRBD1 (6 bases). This CDR3 is 16 amino acids long. Germline V gene data show CDR1 as MGHDK and CDR2 as SYGVNS. Trimming removed 1 base from V and 3 bases from J, with 12 bases in between.

V and J are TRBV7-2 and TRBJ2-7; maybe TRBD2 (6 bases). Germline V gene sequence: CDR1 SGHTA, CDR2 FQGNSA. This CDR3 has 10 amino acids. The germline V and J ends were trimmed by 11 bases and 5 bases, with 10 bases remaining between them. The CDR3 here is CAGAGHEQYF. CDR3 coding DNA: TGTGCCGGGGCGGGGCACGAGCAGTACTTC.

This clonotype showed up just a few times. The chain is built from TRBV19 and TRBJ1-1, with no clear D. Trimming took off 6 bases at V and 1 base at J, with 12 bases between the two ends. The CDR3 is 14 amino acids. CDR1 is LNHDA and CDR2 is SQIVND in the germline V gene (reference sequence). CDR3: CASRRVQKNTEAFF. CDR3 nucleotides: TGTGCCAGTAGGAGAGTTCAAAAGAACACTGAAGCTTTCTTT.

This clonotype appeared a few times. It is likely a read error, because the conserved phenylalanine at the end of the CDR3 is missing. The chain employs TRBV7-2 and TRBJ2-7; tentatively, D is TRBD1 (5 bases). The CDR3 sequence is 13 residues long. The V gene's germline CDR1 is SGHTA and CDR2 FQGNSA. V lost 0 bases to trimming and J lost 4 bases, with 7 bases between them. CDR3 DNA: TGTGCCAGCAGCTTAGCCACAGGATACGAGCAGTACTCC. It is translated as CASSLATGYEQYS.

This chain uses TRBV7-3 with TRBJ2-2; 7 bases match TRBD2. Germline assignment: CDR1 SGHTA and CDR2 FQGTGA. V trimming: 1 base; J trimming: 4 bases; junction bases outside the gene matches: 6. The CDR3 is made up of 16 amino acids. The CDR3 DNA reads as TGTGCCAGCAGCTTAATGGGAGGGCCGGGCACCGGGGAGCTGTTTTTT. Protein: CASSLMGGPGTGELFF. Together with reference TRBV7-3 and TRBJ2-2, the CDR3 gives the full variable domain: GAGVSQTPSNKVTEKGKYVELRCDPISGHTALYWYRQSLGQGPEFLIYFQGTGAADDSGLPNDRFFAVRPEGSVSTLKIQRTERGDSAVYLCASSLMGGPGTGELFFGEGSRLTVL.

This clonotype was counted many times. The genes are TRBV7-8 and TRBJ2-7; D not certain. The length of the CDR3 is 16 residues. The V and J ends lost 5 bases and 0 bases respectively, with 17 bases between them. Germline CDR1 and CDR2: SGHVS and FQNEAQ. CDR3 DNA sequence: TGTGCCAGCAGCCCCTTAGGAAGGCTGCCCTCCTACGAGCAGTACTTC. Its protein is CASSPLGRLPSYEQYF.

In its sample, this clonotype was seen many times. The rearrangement uses TRBV20-1 and TRBJ2-7; TRBD2 aligns across 8 bases. The junction had 1 base not matched to a gene; V was cut back by 3 bases and J by 0 bases. Germline values: CDR1 DFQATT, CDR2 SNEGSKA (reference sequence). The CDR3 has 13 residues. CDR3 sequence: CSARTSDSYEQYF. The CDR3 DNA follows: TGCAGTGCTAGGACTAGCGACTCCTACGAGCAGTACTTC.

There are many counts of this clonotype. In DNA, the CDR3 is TGTGCCAGCAGCCCCACATCGAGCGGGAGTCAAGAGACCCAGTACTTC. Translating it yields CASSPTSSGSQETQYF. The chain recombines TRBV3-1 with TRBJ2-5, with 8 nucleotides matching TRBD2. V was clipped by 4 bases and J by 2 bases; unmatched bases: 9. This CDR3 has 16 residues. The germline V gene encodes CDR1 LGHDT and CDR2 YNNKEL (reference sequence).

This clonotype was found many times. The rearrangement joins TRBV11-2 to TRBJ2-7, with a tentative D call TRBD2 (6 bases). Germline CDR1 reads SGHAT; CDR2 reads FQNNGV. Deletions cut 4 bases from V and 2 bases from J, with 12 bases between. The CDR3 has 14 residues. The CDR3 is CASSWDSATYEQYF. CDR3 DNA sequence: TGTGCCAGCAGCTGGGACTCTGCAACCTACGAGCAGTACTTC.

Turning to this clonotype: A far larger clone lies a single base away; this is likely a read error. This chain uses TRBV6-1 with TRBJ2-1; TRBD1 might be the D (6 bases). Germline assignment: CDR1 MNHNS and CDR2 SASEGT. The V end was cut by 4 bases, the J end by 10 bases, with 20 bases between. CDR3 length: 15 residues. The DNA for the CDR3 is TGTGCCAGCAGTGCCCACAGGGATTTCAGCTACGAGCAGTTCTTC. It translates to CASSAHRDFSYEQFF.

This clonotype was recorded many times. The chain combines TRBV28 with TRBJ1-1; D call uncertain. Germline CDR1 is MDHEN and CDR2 is SYDVKM. The CDR3 sequence is 10 residues long. V was trimmed by 2 bases and J by 6 bases, leaving 1 base between them. The CDR3 reads CASSLPEAFF. CDR3 DNA: TGTGCCAGCAGTTTACCTGAAGCTTTCTTT.

This clonotype turned up a few times. J is TRBJ2-1 and V is TRBV28; possibly TRBD2 for D (5 bases). This CDR3 has 16 residues. V lost 2 bases and J 8 bases, leaving 19 bases between the germline ends. Germline V gene lookup returns CDR1 MDHEN and CDR2 SYDVKM. CDR3 sequence reads: CASSLHLLPTRDEQFF. The CDR3 DNA reads TGTGCCAGCAGTTTACACCTACTCCCGACGAGGGATGAGCAGTTCTTC.

This rearrangement joins TRBV19 to TRBJ1-5; D gene ambiguous. This CDR3 has 13 residues. Trimming cost V 3 bases and J 0 bases, with 3 bases left between them. Germline V gene sequence: CDR1 LNHDA, CDR2 SQIVND (reference sequence). In nucleotides, the CDR3 is TGTGCCAGTAGTATGGGTAGCAATCAGCCCCAGCATTTT. It codes for CASSMGSNQPQHF.

This clonotype is a singleton in its sample. This CDR3 is missing its conserved last phenylalanine or tryptophan, likely due to a read error. The J gene is TRBJ1-2, the V gene TRBV6-9; 8 bases line up with TRBD1. Germline CDR1 MNHGY, CDR2 SVAAGI. The CDR3 contains 14 residues. V shed 3 bases and J 7 bases; nucleotides not matched to a gene: 7. Written as DNA, the CDR3 is TGTGCCAGCAGTTACCGAGACAGGGGCAGTGGCTACACCCTC. It is translated as CASSYRDRGSGYTL.

This clonotype was counted ten times or more. The chain combines TRBV2 with TRBJ2-6; D is uncertain. This CDR3 is built from 17 residues. The V gene lost 4 bases and the J gene lost 0 bases, with 13 bases spanning the gap. Per germline, CDR1 SNHLY and CDR2 FYNNEI. The CDR3 DNA sequence: TGTGCCAGCAGTGGAAGCAGTGCCAACTCTGGGGCCAACGTCCTGACTTTC. This codes for CASSGSSANSGANVLTF.

The rearrangement joins TRBV6-1 to TRBJ1-6; TRBD1 agrees at 9 bases. The germline gives CDR1 MNHNS, CDR2 SASEGT. Trimming took 5 bases from V and 6 from J; bases not matched to a gene: 8. The CDR3 is made up of 16 amino acids. The CDR3 sequence: CASSRTGTGINSPLHF. DNA of the CDR3: TGTGCCAGCAGTCGAACCGGGACAGGGATTAATTCACCCCTCCACTTT.

Only a few counts were recorded for this clonotype. Since a much larger clone is just one base distant, this may be a read error. This chain links TRBV11-2 with TRBJ2-1; 9 bases are shared with TRBD2. Germline CDR1 SGHAT, CDR2 FQNNGV. The CDR3 loop spans 15 amino acids. The CDR3 is CTSSPTSGPGDEQFF. In DNA form, the CDR3 reads TGTACCAGCAGCCCGACTAGCGGCCCAGGGGATGAGCAGTTCTTC.

The chain is built from TRBV18 and TRBJ1-6, with D perhaps TRBD1 (5 bases). The CDR3 length is 14 residues. V was pared by 0 bases and J by 10 bases, with 10 bases between. Germline V gives CDR1 KGHSH, CDR2 LQKENI. The CDR3 nucleotides read TGTGCCAGCTCACCACCGGATGACAGATCACCCCTCCACTTT. This gives the protein CASSPPDDRSPLHF.

This clonotype was detected only a few times. This may be a read error: a much more frequent sequence differs by one nucleotide. The CDR3 region is CAGSFGRANTGELFF. The CDR3 nucleotides are TGTGCCGGCAGCTTCGGCCGGGCGAACACCGGGGAGCTGTTTTTT. The rearrangement joins TRBV11-2 to TRBJ2-2; no reliable D call. Germline CDR1 reads SGHAT; CDR2 reads FQNNGV. This CDR3 region has 15 residues.